The 9 T cell receptor beta chains listed next were all sequenced from one sample in a study of T cell repertoires in cytomegalovirus infection. The antigens these receptors bind are not known. TCRdb analysed the reads with MiXCR anew, one entry per CDR3 protein. The table shows about 51,000 distinct CDR3 sequences, with over 15% occurring only once. The starting material was CD8+ T cells from cultured PBMCs, obtained from culture after CMV antigen stimulation. All receptors derive from a human donor in good health (CMV status not recorded). Some clones in this sample may be carry-over from other donors' samples.

The CDR3 spells CASRFNSYNEQFF. Written as DNA, the CDR3 is TGTGCCAGCAGGTTCAACTCCTACAATGAGCAGTTCTTC. The V gene is TRBV6-2 or TRBV6-3, the J gene TRBJ2-1; D unresolved. This CDR3 spans 13 amino acids. CDR1 is MNHEY, CDR2 SVGEGT, per germline. The V gene lost 6 bases and the J gene lost 0 bases, with 6 bases spanning the gap.

The gene calls are TRBV7-2 and TRBJ1-5, with TRBD1 identical over 9 bases. The V gene's germline CDR1 is SGHTA and CDR2 FQGNSA. J lost 3 bases, V lost 5 bases, and 8 bases had no gene match. The CDR3 is made up of 16 amino acids. The CDR3 loop is CASSPRTGASNQPQHF. In nucleotides, the CDR3 is TGTGCCAGCAGCCCTCGGACAGGGGCTTCCAATCAGCCCCAGCATTTT. Complete variable domain (other parts from reference TRBV7-2 and TRBJ1-5): GAGVSQSPSNKVTEKGKDVELRCDPISGHTALYWYRQSLGQGLEFLIYFQGNSAPDKSGLPSDRFSAERTGGSVSTLTIQRTQQEDSAVYLCASSPRTGASNQPQHFGDGTRLSIL.

In this sample, this clonotype turned up many times. V gene TRBV6-1 combines with J gene TRBJ1-2; unclear D gene. The CDR3 is made up of 14 amino acids. Trimming removed 6 bases at V and 5 bases at J, with 16 bases between. Germline values: CDR1 MNHNS, CDR2 SASEGT. Written as DNA, the CDR3 is TGTGCCAGCAGGGCAATCTCATACCCGTATGGCTACACCTTC. Translation gives CASRAISYPYGYTF.

This clonotype was observed a handful of times. The rearrangement links TRBV7-2 to TRBJ1-5; D gene unclear. This CDR3 is built from 13 residues. Trimming stripped 0 bases from V and 6 bases from J, with 6 bases between. CDR1 SGHTA and CDR2 FQGNSA come from the germline V gene. CDR3: CASSLAVSQPQHF. The CDR3, as DNA: TGTGCCAGCAGCTTAGCAGTTAGTCAGCCCCAGCATTTT.

This chain links TRBV12-3 or TRBV12-4 with TRBJ2-1, with 11 nucleotides matching TRBD2. The CDR3 contains 17 residues. The junction had 9 bases not matched to a gene; V was cut back by 6 bases and J by 2 bases. The CDR3 DNA is TGTGCCAGCAGGGGGAGGACTAGCGGGTCTACCTACAATGAGCAGTTCTTC. Translating gives CASRGRTSGSTYNEQFF.

This clonotype was counted a few times. This chain joins TRBV5-1 and TRBJ2-7; D uncertain. Germline V gene lookup returns CDR1 SGHRS and CDR2 YFSETQ. Trimming removed 4 bases from V and 1 base from J, with 12 bases in between. There are 14 residues in the CDR3. The CDR3 reads CASSPTTGSYEQYF. The DNA for the CDR3 is TGCGCCAGCAGCCCGACGACTGGATCCTACGAGCAGTACTTC.

This clonotype was observed a handful of times. The V call is TRBV6-2 or TRBV6-3, the J call TRBJ2-7; 9 nucleotides agree with TRBD1. The germline V gene has CDR1 MNHEY and CDR2 SVGEGT. With V trimmed by 5 bases and J by 5 bases, 4 bases remained unmatched. The CDR3 is 13 amino acids. CDR3 bases: TGTGCCAGCAGTCGGACAGGGGACCACGAGCAGTACTTC. Residues: CASSRTGDHEQYF.

This clonotype was detected a few times. The chain carries TRBV7-9 and TRBJ2-7; TRBD1 matches 9 bases. Germline V gene sequence: CDR1 SEHNR, CDR2 FQNEAQ (reference sequence). CDR3 length equals 15 residues. Trimming took 4 bases from V and 6 from J; bases not matched to a gene: 10. The CDR3 region has the DNA TGTGCCAGCAGCTCCACGGGGACAGGGAAAAGCGAGCAGTACTTC. Translation: CASSSTGTGKSEQYF.

The chain is built from TRBV7-8 and TRBJ2-5; D not certain. CDR3 length: 14 residues. Trimming stripped 2 bases from V and 2 bases from J, with 9 bases between. Germline assignment: CDR1 SGHVS and CDR2 FQNEAQ. CDR3 region: CASSLNPDQETQYF. The CDR3 DNA reads as TGTGCCAGCAGCTTAAACCCAGATCAAGAGACCCAGTACTTC.